These 24 T cell receptor beta chains were all obtained from the same sample, sequenced in a study of vaccination and CD4 T cells after COVID-19. These TCRs are of unknown antigen specificity. Stated treatment: roughly nine-day PBMC culture with coronavirus spike peptide pools or control peptides (ViraFEST assay). The Oncomine TCR Beta short-read assay sequenced DNA from cultured CD4+ T cells. TCRdb used MiXCR to reprocess the PCR reads, holding one entry per CDR3 protein. The sample comprises approximately 11,000 distinct CDR3 sequences, 50% to 55% of which are singletons, and more than 8.5% rests with the top ten. The sequencing sample was made of CD4+ T cells from blood, cultured in vitro. The receptors derive from a human donor who had recovered from COVID-19.

The chain uses TRBV7-8 and TRBJ2-3; D may correspond to TRBD1 or TRBD2 (6 bases each). The CDR3 runs to 16 residues. Trimming took off 5 bases at V and 4 bases at J, with 19 bases between the two ends. Looked up from germline, CDR1 is SGHVS and CDR2 is FQNEAQ. The CDR3 bases are TGTGCCAGCAGCCCAACTCTTAGACGGGGGCCAGATACGCAGTATTTT. Its protein product is CASSPTLRRGPDTQYF. Using reference TRBV7-8 and TRBJ2-3 for the parts outside the CDR3, the full variable domain is GAGVSQSPRYKVAKRGQDVALRCDPISGHVSLFWYQQALGQGPEFLTYFQNEAQLDKSGLPSDRFFAERPEGSVSTLKIQRTQQEDSAVYLCASSPTLRRGPDTQYFGPGTRLTVL.

This chain links TRBV7-2 with TRBJ1-1; 9 nucleotides align to TRBD1. V trimming: 5 bases; J trimming: 0 bases; junction bases outside the gene matches: 7. The V gene's germline CDR1 is SGHTA and CDR2 FQGNSA. The CDR3 sequence is 16 residues long. CDR3 in amino acids: CASSPGTGLMNTEAFF. In nucleotides, the CDR3 is TGTGCCAGCAGCCCGGGGACAGGGCTCATGAACACTGAAGCTTTCTTT.

This clonotype was detected a few times. J is TRBJ1-5 and V is TRBV20-1; 7 nucleotides align to TRBD1. V dropped 2 bases and J dropped 2; count of bases not matched to a gene: 9. From germline, CDR1 is DFQATT and CDR2 SNEGSKA (reference sequence). This CDR3 has 16 amino acids. This CDR3 reads CSARSTITGGNQPQHF. The CDR3 region has the DNA TGCAGTGCTAGATCAACGATAACAGGGGGCAATCAGCCCCAGCATTTT.

Written as DNA, the CDR3 is TGTGCCAGCTCACCGTCAGTAGCGGGGGTGCAGTTCTTC. Its translation is CASSPSVAGVQFF. J is TRBJ2-1 and V is TRBV18, with 9 bases matching TRBD2. Germline assignment: CDR1 KGHSH and CDR2 LQKENI. The trim removed 3 bases at V and 12 bases at J, leaving 6 bases unmatched. This CDR3 comprises 13 residues.

This clonotype was seen only a few times. V usage is TRBV27 and J usage is TRBJ2-7, with TRBD1 matching over 8 bases. V lost 3 bases and J lost 4; bases outside the gene matches: 11. Looked up from germline, CDR1 is MNHEY and CDR2 is SMNVEV (reference sequence). The CDR3 extends over 16 amino acids. The CDR3 DNA reads TGTGCCAGCAGTTTGTCCCGAGGACAGGGTTGGTACGAGCAGTACTTC. It is translated as CASSLSRGQGWYEQYF.

This clonotype appeared once. This sequence joins TRBV7-2 and TRBJ1-4; maybe TRBD1 (5 bases). The CDR3 covers 14 residues. The V gene's germline CDR1 is SGHTA and CDR2 FQGNSA. V was shortened by 5 bases and J by 9 bases, with 16 bases between the two germline ends. This CDR3 is CASSQGLPGKKLFF. CDR3 in DNA: TGTGCCAGCAGCCAGGGCCTCCCAGGGAAAAAACTGTTTTTT.

This clonotype was detected a few times. The V call is TRBV2, the J call TRBJ2-7; D is unresolved. This CDR3 region has 15 residues. Per the germline V gene, CDR1 is SNHLY and CDR2 is FYNNEI. With 2 bases removed from V and 0 bases from J, the gap between germline ends came to 11 bases. As DNA, the CDR3 is TGTGCCAGCAGTGAATGGGCCATACTCTCCTACGAGCAGTACTTC. This codes for CASSEWAILSYEQYF.

This clonotype has just one count. V and J are TRBV24-1 and TRBJ2-2, with 9 positions matching TRBD1. Per the germline V gene, CDR1 is KGHDR and CDR2 is SFDVKD. V dropped 2 bases and J dropped 3; count of bases not matched to a gene: 3. This CDR3 comprises 16 residues. The CDR3 bases are TGTGCCACCAGTGATTCGAGACAGGGGGACACCGGGGAGCTGTTTTTT. This translates into CATSDSRQGDTGELFF.

This rearrangement joins TRBV6-1 to TRBJ1-1; D may be TRBD1 (6 bases). CDR3 length: 17 amino acids. Germline V gene data show CDR1 as MNHNS and CDR2 as SASEGT. V lost 6 bases and J lost 2, with 22 bases in between. In nucleotides, the CDR3 is TGTGCCAGCAGCCCGTACCGAGGGGGACCTTTTAACACTGAAGCTTTCTTT. Translation: CASSPYRGGPFNTEAFF.

The chain is built from TRBV15 and TRBJ2-5; D is ambiguous. The CDR3 is 11 amino acids. V was clipped by 0 bases and J by 4 bases, with 0 bases between them. CDR1 is LNHNV and CDR2 is YYDKDF in the germline V gene (reference sequence). The CDR3 loop reads CATSREETQYF. The DNA of the CDR3 is TGTGCCACCAGCAGAGAAGAGACCCAGTACTTC.

This chain connects TRBV6-1 to TRBJ1-1; 7 nucleotides align to TRBD1. Germline CDR1 is MNHNS and CDR2 is SASEGT. V lost 5 bases to trimming and J lost 5 bases; unmatched junction nucleotides: 5. The CDR3 sequence is 13 residues long. The CDR3 region is CASSNNRGTEAFF. DNA of the CDR3: TGTGCCAGCAGTAACAACAGGGGTACTGAAGCTTTCTTT.

This chain uses TRBV6-1 with TRBJ1-2; D perhaps matches TRBD1 (5 bases). V lost 7 bases, J lost 0 bases, and 18 bases lay in between. The CDR3 sequence is 16 residues long. Germline V gives CDR1 MNHNS, CDR2 SASEGT. For the CDR3, the DNA is TGTGCCAGCACCCCCCACCGGGGCAGGCCTAACTATGGCTACACCTTC. Translation gives CASTPHRGRPNYGYTF.

This clonotype was seen a few times. V and J are TRBV27 and TRBJ2-5; 10 bases fit TRBD2. Germline lookup yields CDR1 MNHEY and CDR2 SMNVEV (reference sequence). J was trimmed by 5 bases and V by 3 bases; bases with no gene match: 6. The CDR3 covers 15 residues. For the CDR3, the DNA is TGTGCCAGCAGTTTCACTAGCGGGGTTCAGGAGACCCAGTACTTC. Protein sequence: CASSFTSGVQETQYF.

In this sample, this clonotype turned up a few times. The genes are TRBV30 and TRBJ1-1; 7 bases are a match to TRBD1. The junction had 5 bases not matched to a gene; V was cut back by 3 bases and J by 1 base. Germline values: CDR1 GTSNPN, CDR2 SVGIG (reference sequence). This CDR3 is built from 14 residues. CDR3 region: CAWRGGTANTEAFF. For the CDR3, the DNA is TGTGCCTGGAGGGGGGGGACAGCGAACACTGAAGCTTTCTTT.

The chain is built from TRBV6-1 and TRBJ1-2, with 7 bases fitting TRBD1. V dropped 10 bases and J dropped 0; count of bases not matched to a gene: 8. There are 14 residues in the CDR3. CDR1 and CDR2 (germline): MNHNS, SASEGT. The CDR3 bases are TGTGCCACCACTGGGACAGAAGCTAACTATGGCTACACCTTC. Protein sequence: CATTGTEANYGYTF.

This chain links TRBV7-9 with TRBJ1-1; 9 nucleotides agree with TRBD1. Germline values: CDR1 SEHNR, CDR2 FQNEAQ (reference sequence). V lost 5 bases and J lost 6; bases outside the gene matches: 4. This CDR3 spans 13 amino acids. As DNA, the CDR3 is TGTGCCAGCAGCCCGACAGGGGGGCCTGAAGCTTTCTTT. Translation gives CASSPTGGPEAFF.

This clonotype was seen a few times. The chain joins TRBV7-2 to TRBJ2-3; perhaps TRBD2 as D (5 bases). V dropped 1 base and J dropped 8 bases, with 7 bases sitting between them. In germline, CDR1 is SGHTA, CDR2 FQGNSA. This CDR3 contains 12 residues. The DNA of the CDR3 is TGTGCCAGCAGCTTAGTTCGGGGTACGCAGTATTTT. Protein product: CASSLVRGTQYF.

This chain uses TRBV11-3 with TRBJ1-5; D may be TRBD1 (5 bases). This CDR3 has 14 amino acids. The V end lost 4 bases, the J end lost 6 bases, and 13 bases lay between the germline ends. Germline CDR1 SGHNT, CDR2 YENEEA. The CDR3 DNA is TGTGCCAGCAGCTCTAAGGTGGGGCGTCAGCCCCAGCATTTT. Amino acid sequence: CASSSKVGRQPQHF.

The chain is built from TRBV19 and TRBJ2-7; unclear D gene. The CDR3 is 12 amino acids. V lost 6 bases, J lost 4 bases, and 10 bases lay in between. From germline, CDR1 is LNHDA and CDR2 SQIVND (reference sequence). The CDR3 DNA reads as TGTGCCAGTAGCTCTGAGATGTACGAGCAGTACTTC. Encoded protein: CASSSEMYEQYF.

This chain links TRBV24-1 with TRBJ2-5, with D possibly matching TRBD1 (6 bases). Germline CDR1 KGHDR, CDR2 SFDVKD. The CDR3 covers 23 residues. The germline V and J ends were trimmed by 1 base and 7 bases, with 39 bases remaining between them. DNA for the CDR3: TGTGCCACCAGTGATTTTTATCGACAGGATCCTCTACCAAAGGGAATAAGGGTTGGGACCCAGTACTTC. This gives the protein CATSDFYRQDPLPKGIRVGTQYF.

The rearrangement joins TRBV7-2 to TRBJ2-2; D is ambiguous. The CDR3 is made up of 15 amino acids. Trimming removed 1 base from V and 4 bases from J, with 10 bases in between. The V gene's germline CDR1 is SGHTA and CDR2 FQGNSA. The CDR3 DNA is TGTGCCAGCAGCTTAGTTGGCTCGTTCACCGGGGAGCTGTTTTTT. Translating it yields CASSLVGSFTGELFF.

The rearrangement links TRBV7-8 to TRBJ2-1; 7 bases align to TRBD2. The CDR3 contains 16 residues. The ends lost 4 bases at V and 2 bases at J; junction bases unmatched: 8. The V gene's germline CDR1 is SGHVS and CDR2 FQNEAQ. The CDR3 region has the DNA TGTGCCAGCAGCTCCCTACAGCGGGAACCCTACAATGAGCAGTTCTTC. This sequence encodes CASSSLQREPYNEQFF.

The gene calls are TRBV7-3 and TRBJ2-3; 8 bases align to TRBD1. The CDR3 consists of 15 residues. J was trimmed by 2 bases and V by 4 bases; bases with no gene match: 5. The V gene's germline CDR1 is SGHTA and CDR2 FQGTGA. CDR3 protein: CASSSSGGATDTQYF. The CDR3 DNA sequence: TGTGCCAGCAGCTCCTCAGGGGGCGCCACAGATACGCAGTATTTT.

The chain links TRBV19 to TRBJ1-6; TRBD1 aligns across 11 bases. The CDR3 runs 16 residues. Germline V CDR1 and CDR2: LNHDA, SQIVND (reference sequence). V lost 5 bases to trimming and J lost 10 bases; unmatched junction nucleotides: 10. Written as DNA, the CDR3 is TGTGCCAGTAGTCGAGGGACAGGGGGAAGGGGATCACCCCTCCACTTT. This codes for CASSRGTGGRGSPLHF.